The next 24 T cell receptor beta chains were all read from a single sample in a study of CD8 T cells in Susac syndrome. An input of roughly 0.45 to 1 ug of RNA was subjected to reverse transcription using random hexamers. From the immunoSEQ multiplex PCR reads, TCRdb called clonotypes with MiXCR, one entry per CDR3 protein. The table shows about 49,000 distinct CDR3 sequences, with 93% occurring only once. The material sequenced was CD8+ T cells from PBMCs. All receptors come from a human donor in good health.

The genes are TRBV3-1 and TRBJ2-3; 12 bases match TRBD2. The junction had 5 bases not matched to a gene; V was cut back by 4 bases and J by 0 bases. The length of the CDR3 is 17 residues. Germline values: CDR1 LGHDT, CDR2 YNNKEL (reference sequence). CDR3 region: CASSRTGTSGSTDTQYF. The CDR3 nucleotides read TGTGCCAGCAGCCGAACCGGGACTAGCGGGAGCACAGATACGCAGTATTTT.

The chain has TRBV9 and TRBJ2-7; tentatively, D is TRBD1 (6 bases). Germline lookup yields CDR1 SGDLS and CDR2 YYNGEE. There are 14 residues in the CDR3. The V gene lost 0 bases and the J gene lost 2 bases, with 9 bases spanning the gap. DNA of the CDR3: TGTGCCAGCAGCGTAGGGGACACACCCTACGAGCAGTACTTC. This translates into CASSVGDTPYEQYF.

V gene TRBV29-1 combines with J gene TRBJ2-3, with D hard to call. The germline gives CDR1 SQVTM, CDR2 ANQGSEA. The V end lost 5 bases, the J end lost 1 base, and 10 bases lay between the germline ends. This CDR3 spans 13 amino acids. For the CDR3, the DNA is TGCAGCGTTCCCGGATCACGCACAGATACGCAGTATTTT. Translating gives CSVPGSRTDTQYF.

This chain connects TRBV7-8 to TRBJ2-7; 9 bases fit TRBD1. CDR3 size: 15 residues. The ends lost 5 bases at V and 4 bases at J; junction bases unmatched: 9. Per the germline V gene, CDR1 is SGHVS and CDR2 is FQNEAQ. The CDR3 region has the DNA TGTGCCAGCAGCCTAATGGGACAGGGTGGGTACGAGCAGTACTTC. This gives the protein CASSLMGQGGYEQYF. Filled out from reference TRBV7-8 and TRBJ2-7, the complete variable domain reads GAGVSQSPRYKVAKRGQDVALRCDPISGHVSLFWYQQALGQGPEFLTYFQNEAQLDKSGLPSDRFFAERPEGSVSTLKIQRTQQEDSAVYLCASSLMGQGGYEQYFGPGTRLTVT.

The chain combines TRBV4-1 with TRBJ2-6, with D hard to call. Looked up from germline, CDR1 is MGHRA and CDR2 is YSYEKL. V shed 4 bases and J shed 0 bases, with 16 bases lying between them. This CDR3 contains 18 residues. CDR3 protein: CASSPRTHATSGANVLTF. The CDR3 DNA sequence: TGCGCCAGCAGCCCCCGAACCCACGCCACCTCTGGGGCCAACGTCCTGACTTTC.

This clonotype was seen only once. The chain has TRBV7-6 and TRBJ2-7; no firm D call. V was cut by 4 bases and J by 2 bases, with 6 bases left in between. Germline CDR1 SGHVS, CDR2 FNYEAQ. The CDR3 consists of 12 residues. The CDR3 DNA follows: TGTGCCAGCAGCTCCCAAGCCTACGAGCAGTACTTC. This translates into CASSSQAYEQYF.

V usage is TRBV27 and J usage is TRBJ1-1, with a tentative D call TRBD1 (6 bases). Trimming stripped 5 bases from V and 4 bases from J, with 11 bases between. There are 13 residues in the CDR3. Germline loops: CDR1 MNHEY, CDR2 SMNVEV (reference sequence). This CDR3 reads CASSETGPTEAFF. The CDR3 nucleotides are TGTGCCAGCAGTGAAACAGGGCCCACTGAAGCTTTCTTT.

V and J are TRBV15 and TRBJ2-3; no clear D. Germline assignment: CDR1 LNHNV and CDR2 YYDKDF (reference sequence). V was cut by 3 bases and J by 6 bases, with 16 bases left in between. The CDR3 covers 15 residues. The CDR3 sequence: CATSSLGALRDTQYF. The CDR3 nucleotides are TGTGCCACCAGCAGCCTCGGAGCCCTTCGGGATACGCAGTATTTT.

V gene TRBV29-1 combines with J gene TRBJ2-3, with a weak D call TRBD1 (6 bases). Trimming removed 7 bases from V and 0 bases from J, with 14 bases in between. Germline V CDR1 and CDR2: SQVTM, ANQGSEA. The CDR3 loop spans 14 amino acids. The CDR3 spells CSAAGDKSTDTQYF. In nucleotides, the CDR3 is TGCAGCGCCGCCGGGGACAAAAGCACAGATACGCAGTATTTT.

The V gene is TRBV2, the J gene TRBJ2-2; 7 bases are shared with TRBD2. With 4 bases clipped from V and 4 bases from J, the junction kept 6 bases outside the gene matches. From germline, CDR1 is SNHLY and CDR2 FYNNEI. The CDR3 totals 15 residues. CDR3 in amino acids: CASSGLAVGTGELFF. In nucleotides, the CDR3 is TGTGCCAGCAGTGGGCTAGCGGTCGGCACCGGGGAGCTGTTTTTT.

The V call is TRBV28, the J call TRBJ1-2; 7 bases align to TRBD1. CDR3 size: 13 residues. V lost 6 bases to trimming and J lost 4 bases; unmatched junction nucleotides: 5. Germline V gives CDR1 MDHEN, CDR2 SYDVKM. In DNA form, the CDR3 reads TGTGCCAGCAGACTAGGGACAGCCTATGGCTACACCTTC. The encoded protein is CASRLGTAYGYTF.

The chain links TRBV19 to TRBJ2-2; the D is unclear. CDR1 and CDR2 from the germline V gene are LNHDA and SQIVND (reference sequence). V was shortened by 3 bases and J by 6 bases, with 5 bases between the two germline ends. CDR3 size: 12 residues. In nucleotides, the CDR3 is TGTGCCAGTAGTATCACGGCCGGGGAGCTGTTTTTT. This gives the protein CASSITAGELFF.

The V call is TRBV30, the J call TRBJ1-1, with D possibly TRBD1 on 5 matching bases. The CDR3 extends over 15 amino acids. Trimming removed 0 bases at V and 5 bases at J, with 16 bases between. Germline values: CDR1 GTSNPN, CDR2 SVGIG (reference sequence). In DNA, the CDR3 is TGTGCCTGGAGTGTCTCTGCAGGGCTAAGGACTGAAGCTTTCTTT. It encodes CAWSVSAGLRTEAFF.

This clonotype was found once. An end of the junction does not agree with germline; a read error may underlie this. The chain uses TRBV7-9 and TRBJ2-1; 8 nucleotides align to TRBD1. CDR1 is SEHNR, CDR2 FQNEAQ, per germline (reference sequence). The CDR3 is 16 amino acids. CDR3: CASSLAGGQGYIEQFF. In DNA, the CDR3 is TGTGCCAGCAGCTTAGCTGGTGGACAGGGATACATTGAGCAGTTCTTC.

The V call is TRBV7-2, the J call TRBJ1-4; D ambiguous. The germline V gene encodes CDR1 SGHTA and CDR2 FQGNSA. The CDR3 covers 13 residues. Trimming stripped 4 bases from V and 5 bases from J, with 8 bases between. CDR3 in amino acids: CASSYPPNEKLFF. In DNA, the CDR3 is TGTGCCAGCAGCTACCCACCCAATGAAAAACTGTTTTTT.

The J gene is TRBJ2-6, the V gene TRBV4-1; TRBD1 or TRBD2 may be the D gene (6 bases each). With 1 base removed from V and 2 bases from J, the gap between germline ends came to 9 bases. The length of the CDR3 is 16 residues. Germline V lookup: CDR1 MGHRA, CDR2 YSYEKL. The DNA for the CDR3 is TGCGCCAGCAGCCAAGTTGGGGGGCCTGGGGCCAACGTCCTGACTTTC. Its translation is CASSQVGGPGANVLTF.

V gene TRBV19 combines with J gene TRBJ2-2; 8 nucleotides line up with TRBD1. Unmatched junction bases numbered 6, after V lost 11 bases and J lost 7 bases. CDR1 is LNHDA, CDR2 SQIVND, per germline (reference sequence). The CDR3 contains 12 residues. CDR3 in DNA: TGTGCCGGGGCAGGGGGCGGCGGGGAGCTGTTTTTT. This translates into CAGAGGGGELFF. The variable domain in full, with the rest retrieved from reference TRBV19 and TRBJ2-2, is DGGITQSPKYLFRKEGQNVTLSCEQNLNHDAMYWYRQDPGQGLRLIYYSQIVNDFQKGDIAEGYSVSREKKESFPLTVTSAQKNPTAFYLCAGAGGGGELFFGEGSRLTVL.

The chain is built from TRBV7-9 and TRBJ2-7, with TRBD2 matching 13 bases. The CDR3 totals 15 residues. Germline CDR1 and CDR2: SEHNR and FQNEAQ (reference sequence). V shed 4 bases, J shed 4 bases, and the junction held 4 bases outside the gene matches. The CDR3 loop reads CASSSGTSGVYEQYF. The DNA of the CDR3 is TGTGCCAGCAGCTCTGGGACTAGCGGGGTTTACGAGCAGTACTTC. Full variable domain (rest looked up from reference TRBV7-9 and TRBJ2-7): DTGVSQNPRHKITKRGQNVTFRCDPISEHNRLYWYRQTLGQGPEFLTYFQNEAQLEKSRLLSDRFSAERPKGSFSTLEIQRTEQGDSAMYLCASSSGTSGVYEQYFGPGTRLTVT.

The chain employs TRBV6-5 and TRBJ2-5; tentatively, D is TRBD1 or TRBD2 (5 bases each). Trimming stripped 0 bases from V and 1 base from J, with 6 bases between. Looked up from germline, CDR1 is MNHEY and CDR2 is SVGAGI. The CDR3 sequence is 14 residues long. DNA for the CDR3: TGTGCCAGCAGTTACTCGAGGGGCCAAGAGACCCAGTACTTC. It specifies CASSYSRGQETQYF.

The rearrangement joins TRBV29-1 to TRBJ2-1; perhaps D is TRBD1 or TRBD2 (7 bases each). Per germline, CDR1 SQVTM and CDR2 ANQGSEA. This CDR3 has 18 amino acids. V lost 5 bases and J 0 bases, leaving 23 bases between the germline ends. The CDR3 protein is CSVPRGGNSAGSYNEQFF. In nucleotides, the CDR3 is TGCAGCGTTCCCAGGGGGGGAAATAGCGCCGGCTCCTACAATGAGCAGTTCTTC.

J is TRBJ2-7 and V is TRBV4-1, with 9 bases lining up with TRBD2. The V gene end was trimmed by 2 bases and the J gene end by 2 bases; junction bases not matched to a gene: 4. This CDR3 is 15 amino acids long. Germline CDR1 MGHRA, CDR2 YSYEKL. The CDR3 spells CASSQKREDPYEQYF. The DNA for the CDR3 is TGCGCCAGCAGCCAAAAGCGGGAGGACCCCTACGAGCAGTACTTC.

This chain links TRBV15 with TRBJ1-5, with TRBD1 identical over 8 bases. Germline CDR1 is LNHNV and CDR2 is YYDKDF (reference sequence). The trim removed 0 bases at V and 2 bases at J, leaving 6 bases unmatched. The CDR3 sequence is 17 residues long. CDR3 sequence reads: CATSRDRGTGGNQPQHF. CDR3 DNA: TGTGCCACCAGCAGAGATCGGGGGACAGGCGGCAATCAGCCCCAGCATTTT. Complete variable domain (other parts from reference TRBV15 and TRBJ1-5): DAMVIQNPRYQVTQFGKPVTLSCSQTLNHNVMYWYQQKSSQAPKLLFHYYDKDFNNEADTPDNFQSRRPNTSFCFLDIRSPGLGDTAMYLCATSRDRGTGGNQPQHFGDGTRLSIL.

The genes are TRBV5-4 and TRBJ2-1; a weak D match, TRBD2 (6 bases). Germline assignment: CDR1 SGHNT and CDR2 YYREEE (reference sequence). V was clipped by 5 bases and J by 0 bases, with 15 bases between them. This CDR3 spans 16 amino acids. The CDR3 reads CASRPPGLSSYNEQFF. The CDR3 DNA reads TGTGCCAGCAGACCGCCGGGACTGAGCTCCTACAATGAGCAGTTCTTC. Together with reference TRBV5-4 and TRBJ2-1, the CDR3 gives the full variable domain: ETGVTQSPTHLIKTRGQQVTLRCSSQSGHNTVSWYQQALGQGPQFIFQYYREEENGRGNFPPRFSGLQFPNYSSELNVNALELDDSALYLCASRPPGLSSYNEQFFGPGTRLTVL.

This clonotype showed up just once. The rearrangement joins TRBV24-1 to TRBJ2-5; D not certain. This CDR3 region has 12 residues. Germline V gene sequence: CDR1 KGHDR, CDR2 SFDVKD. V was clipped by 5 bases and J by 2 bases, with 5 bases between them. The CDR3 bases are TGTGCCACCAGTGGGATTCAAGAGACCCAGTACTTC. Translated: CATSGIQETQYF.